The present T cell receptor (beta chain) was sequenced within a study of shared clonotypes between healthy human individuals. Notes on the study in general: Memory subsets generally showed smaller estimated richness than naive subsets did.

CDR1 and CDR2 from the germline V gene are SGHNT and YYREEE (reference sequence). J gave up 6 bases and V 0 bases, and 10 bases lay outside the gene matches. The CDR3 runs 17 residues. Profiled with immunoSEQ multiplex PCR; TCRdb holds only in-frame clones, not every one. The repertoire includes more than 2,000,000 clones, just over 90% of them detected once, and 0.14% sits in the top ten. Note on this clone: Its antigen is as yet unknown.

The sample taken for sequencing was naive CD4+ T cells sorted from blood. Subset specified: CD45RA+ positively selected. This clonotype was sampled from a man aged 18-30 years in good health. This chain links TRBV5-4 with TRBJ2-3; the match to TRBD2 covers 10 bases. In DNA, the CDR3 is TGTGCCAGCAGCTTGGGAGTAGCGGGAGGCCGGATTGATACGCAGTATTTT. It yields the protein CASSLGVAGGRIDTQYF.